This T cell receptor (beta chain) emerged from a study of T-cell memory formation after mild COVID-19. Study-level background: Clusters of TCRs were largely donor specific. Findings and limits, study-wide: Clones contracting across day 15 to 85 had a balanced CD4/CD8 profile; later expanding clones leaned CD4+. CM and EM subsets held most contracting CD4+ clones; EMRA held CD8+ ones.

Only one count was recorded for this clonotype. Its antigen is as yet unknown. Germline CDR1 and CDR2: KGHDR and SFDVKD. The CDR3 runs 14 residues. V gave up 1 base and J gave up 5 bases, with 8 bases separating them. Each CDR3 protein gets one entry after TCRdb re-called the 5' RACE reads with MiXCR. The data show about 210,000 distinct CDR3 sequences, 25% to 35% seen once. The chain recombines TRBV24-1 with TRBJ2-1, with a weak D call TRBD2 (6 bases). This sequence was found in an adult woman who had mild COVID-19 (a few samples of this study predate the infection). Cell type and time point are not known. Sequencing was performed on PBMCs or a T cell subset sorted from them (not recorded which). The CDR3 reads CATSDFGGNNEQFF. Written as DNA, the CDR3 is TGTGCCACCAGTGATTTTGGAGGGAACAATGAGCAGTTCTTC.